These T cell receptor beta chains were read from a single sample in a study of cytomegalovirus exposure and HLA in healthy donors. Libraries were prepared by immunoSEQ multiplex PCR; TCRdb keeps only in-frame clonotypes and omits some of them. The data hold under 200,000 clones, with roughly 90% observed a single time. The sample was PBMCs. These receptors were obtained from a woman aged 18-35 years in good health and CMV-seronegative. Each CDR3 is given with its conserved first and last residue. The D gene is left open where the match is weak. Clone size is stated in some rows and not others, as once, few, many or a class when expanded.

>TRBJ2-7|few|TRBD1|TRBV5-8
TGTGCCAGCAGCTTCGGGACAGGGGGGAGCGAGCAGTACTTC
CASSFGTGGSEQYF
>TRBJ2-7|.|.|TRBV6-6
TGTGCCAGCAGCCCAGGCCGGATGGAGCAGTACTTC
CASSPGRMEQYF
>TRBJ1-3|.|TRBD1|TRBV6-1
TGTGCCAGCAGCGTCGGACAGGGGATAGGGAACACCATATATTTT
CASSVGQGIGNTIYF
>TRBJ1-1|.|TRBD1|TRBV2
TGTGCCAGCTCGACAGGGTATGAAGCTTTCTTT
CASSTGYEAFF
>TRBJ1-1|.|.|TRBV5-1
.
CASSFLWEDTEAFF
>TRBJ2-5|.|TRBD1|TRBV5-1
TGCGCCAGCAGCTGGACAGGGGGCTCGGAGACCCAGTACTTC
CASSWTGGSETQYF
>TRBJ1-1|.|TRBD1|TRBV2
TGTGCCAGCAGTCGAACCCTCGGACAGGGGAGCACTGAAGCTTTCTTT
CASSRTLGQGSTEAFF
>TRBJ1-4|.|.|TRBV27
TGTGCCAGCAGTTTATCGATGGGGGGGAGTAATAATGAAAAACTGTTTTTT
CASSLSMGGSNNEKLFF
>TRBJ1-4|.|.|TRBV18
TGTGCCAGCTCACCACCGGGGCGGAGTGAAAAACTGTTTTTT
CASSPPGRSEKLFF
>TRBJ2-7|.|TRBD2|TRBV28
TGTGCCAGCAGTCCGACTAGCGAAACCTACGAGCAGTACTTC
CASSPTSETYEQYF
>TRBJ1-3|.|TRBD1|TRBV5-3
TGTGCCAGAAGCTTGGGCGAGGACAGGGCTATCTCTGGAAACACCATATATTTT
CARSLGEDRAISGNTIYF
>TRBJ2-1|.|.|TRBV5-1
TGCGCCAGCAGCTCCAGGGCCCCGTACCACAATGAGCAGTTCTTC
CASSSRAPYHNEQFF
>TRBJ2-7|.|TRBD2|TRBV27
TGTGCCAGCAGTTTATACCCCCCAACTAGCGGCTTTGTCTACGAGCAGTACTTC
CASSLYPPTSGFVYEQYF
>TRBJ2-5|.|TRBD1|TRBV7-9
TGTGCCAGCAGGGGGAAGGGACAGCAAGAGACCCAGTACTTC
CASRGKGQQETQYF
>TRBJ2-5|once|TRBD2|TRBV7-9
TGTGCCAGCAGCTTATATAGCGGGAGCTGGGAGACCCAGTACTTC
CASSLYSGSWETQYF
>TRBJ1-3|.|.|TRBV28
TGTGCCAGTCAGGTCTCCTCTGGAAACACCATATATTTT
CASQVSSGNTIYF
>TRBJ1-2|.|TRBD1|TRBV6-1
TGTGCCAGCAGCCTCGACAGGGACTATGGCTACACCTTC
CASSLDRDYGYTF
>TRBJ2-1|.|TRBD2|TRBV11-3
TGTGCCAGCAGCTTCGCTAGCGGGAGCAATGAGCAGTTCTTC
CASSFASGSNEQFF
>TRBJ1-1|.|TRBD1|TRBV28
TGTGCCAGCAGGCTCGTCTCCTGGACAGGGACTGAAGCTTTCTTT
CASRLVSWTGTEAFF
>TRBJ2-3|.|TRBD1|TRBV10-3
TGTGCCATCAAAGACAGGGATAGCACAGATACGCAGTATTTT
CAIKDRDSTDTQYF
>TRBJ2-2|.|TRBD2|TRBV7-2
TGTGCCAGCAGCTTAGAGTGGGGCGGGGGGGCCAGCGGCGGGGAGCTGTTTTTT
CASSLEWGGGASGGELFF
>TRBJ2-5|once|TRBD2|TRBV7-9
TGTGCCAGCAACCTTGGGTCCAGCGGGGGAGAGACCCAGTACTTC
CASNLGSSGGETQYF
>TRBJ2-1|.|TRBD2|TRBV7-2
TGTGCCAGCAGCTTAGCGGCTAGCGGGATCTACAATGAGCAGTTCTTC
CASSLAASGIYNEQFF
>TRBJ2-5|.|.|TRBV30
TGTGCCTGGAGTAAAGAACCTGGCGGGCCGAGGGAGACCCAGTACTTC
CAWSKEPGGPRETQYF
>TRBJ2-2|.|.|TRBV19
TGTGCCAGTAGTATAGCTGGCGGGCATCCGAGCACCGGGGAGCTGTTTTTT
CASSIAGGHPSTGELFF
>TRBJ2-7|.|TRBD1|TRBV6-1
TGTGCCACCTCACCGGGACAGGGGACTTACGAGCAGTACTTC
CATSPGQGTYEQYF
>TRBJ2-2|.|.|TRBV28
TGTGCCAGCAGTTCGGGGGACAGACAGACCGGGGAGCTGTTTTTT
CASSSGDRQTGELFF
>TRBJ1-1|.|.|TRBV28
TGTGCCAGCAGTTTAGTCCCCGGAGAGACTGAAGCTTTCTTT
CASSLVPGETEAFF
>TRBJ2-3|.|.|TRBV5-1
TGCGCCAGCGGGGAGACTCGGGCAGATACGCAGTATTTT
CASGETRADTQYF
>TRBJ2-2|.|.|TRBV7-8
TGTGCCAGCAGCCACGGCACCGGGGAGCTGTTTTTT
CASSHGTGELFF
>TRBJ2-5|.|.|TRBV19
TGTGCCAGTAGTCCCCGACGTGGGGCTCAAGAGACCCAGTACTTC
CASSPRRGAQETQYF
>TRBJ2-1|.|TRBD1|TRBV5-1
TGCGCCAGCAGCTTGACAGGGGTTTATATCTCCTACAATGAGCAGTTCTTC
CASSLTGVYISYNEQFF
>TRBJ2-5|.|.|TRBV5-1
TGCGCCAGCAAGACCGGGACACCTCAAGAGACCCAGTACTTC
CASKTGTPQETQYF
>TRBJ2-3|.|.|TRBV19
TGTGCCAGTAGTATGCAGGGGCAAGATACGCAGTATTTT
CASSMQGQDTQYF
>TRBJ2-3|.|TRBD1|TRBV27
TGTGCCAGCAGATACCTTGACAGGGGCACAGATACGCAGTATTTT
CASRYLDRGTDTQYF
>TRBJ2-1|.|TRBD2|TRBV5-1
TGCGCCAGCAGCTTCGGCGGGAGCTCCTACAATGAGCAGTTCTTC
CASSFGGSSYNEQFF
>TRBJ2-2|.|.|TRBV19
TGTGCCAGTAGAATAGACTCCACCAGAGGGGAGCTGTTTTTT
CASRIDSTRGELFF
>TRBJ2-5|.|TRBD2|TRBV30
TGTGCCTGGAGTGAGGGACTAGCGACAAATCAAGAGACCCAGTACTTC
CAWSEGLATNQETQYF
>TRBJ2-2|.|TRBD1|TRBV30
TGTGCCTGGGAAACGACAGGGGGGAGCACCGGGGAGCTGTTTTTT
CAWETTGGSTGELFF
>TRBJ2-5|.|.|TRBV7-9
TGTGCCAGCAGCTCTGCAGGCAGCCAAGAGACCCAGTACTTC
CASSSAGSQETQYF
>TRBJ2-5|.|.|TRBV11-2
TGTGCCAGCAGGCAAGCCAGGGAAGAGACCCAGTACTTC
CASRQAREETQYF
>TRBJ2-3|.|TRBD2|TRBV7-3
TGTGCCAGCAGCTATCTTAGCGGGAGGCCAGATACGCAGTATTTT
CASSYLSGRPDTQYF
>TRBJ2-1|.|TRBD1|TRBV28
TGTGCCAGCAGTGCGGACAGGGTAAGTGGTACGTCCGATGAGCAGTTCTTC
CASSADRVSGTSDEQFF
>TRBJ2-2|.|TRBD1|TRBV7-6
TGTGCCAGCAGCAGCACAGGGGTCCGCTTAAGCACCGGGGAGCTGTTTTTT
CASSSTGVRLSTGELFF
>TRBJ1-3|.|.|TRBV7-2
TGTGCCAGCGGCGGCGGTGTTTCTGGAAACACCATATATTTT
CASGGGVSGNTIYF
>TRBJ2-3|.|.|TRBV19
TGTGCCAGTAGTCCAGGACTTAGCGGCACAGATACGCAGTATTTT
CASSPGLSGTDTQYF
>TRBJ2-1|.|.|TRBV19
TGTGCCACCGCCACAACCATAGCCGTTCATTACAATGAGCAGTTCTTC
CATATTIAVHYNEQFF
>TRBJ1-1|few|.|TRBV14
TGTGCCAGTAAAGGGGCCGGTGAAGCTTTCTTT
CASKGAGEAFF
>TRBJ1-1|.|.|TRBV18
TGTGCCAGCTCACCAATACGGACTGAAGCTTTCTTT
CASSPIRTEAFF
>TRBJ1-4|few|.|TRBV6-6
TGTGCCAGCAGCCCCCAAACAGGTGCCGTCGGTGAAAAACTGTTTTTT
CASSPQTGAVGEKLFF
>TRBJ1-5|.|.|TRBV2
TGTGCCAGCGTCGTTGGGGGCGGTCAGCCCCAGCATTTT
CASVVGGGQPQHF
>TRBJ2-1|.|.|TRBV2
TGTGCCAGCAGTTCGCGGGACGGCTACAATGAGCAGTTCTTC
CASSSRDGYNEQFF
>TRBJ2-7|few|TRBD2|TRBV5-1
TGCGCCAGCAGGCCGACTAGCGGGGTTTCCTACGAGCAGTACTTC
CASRPTSGVSYEQYF
>TRBJ1-3|.|.|TRBV7-2
TGTGCCAGCAGCTTAGGTAAGATCCGGGGTGGAAACACCATATATTTT
CASSLGKIRGGNTIYF
>TRBJ2-1|few|TRBD2|TRBV7-9
TGTGCCAGCAGCCAAGTGACTCTAGCGGGAGGGATCAATGAGCAGTTCTTC
CASSQVTLAGGINEQFF
>TRBJ1-2|.|TRBD1|TRBV5-4
TGTGCCAGCAGTTACGACAGGGGTGGCTACACCTTC
CASSYDRGGYTF
>TRBJ2-2|.|.|TRBV5-1
TGCGCCAGCAGCTTGGTTGTGGGGGCCAACGGGGAGCTGTTTTTT
CASSLVVGANGELFF
>TRBJ2-1|.|TRBD1|TRBV30
TGTGCCTGGAGTAGGCGTCCTTGGACAGGGAGCTCCTACAATGAGCAGTTCTTC
CAWSRRPWTGSSYNEQFF
>TRBJ2-1|.|.|TRBV27
TGTGCCAGCAGTTTATCAGGGGCTCAGCCCCTCTTC
CASSLSGAQPLF